This is a list of T cell receptor beta chains from one sample in a study of OX40 agonist ivuxolimab in advanced cancers. Assay used: immunoSEQ multiplex PCR; TCRdb lists only in-frame clones, some missing. The sample carries 50,000 to 70,000 clones, around 81% recorded once. The material was CD4+ or CD8+ T cells sorted from blood, obtained in a trial of the OX40 agonist ivuxolimab. The receptor source for this set is an adult with an advanced solid tumor such as melanoma, head and neck, liver or kidney cancer. The CDR3 runs from the conserved cysteine through the conserved F or W. Each record gives: D gene, V gene, clone size, J gene, CDR3 DNA, CDR3 protein. A D gene is named only where the DNA matches it firmly. Not all rows give a size; the values are once, few, many and, for expanded clones, a class.

D gene: -; V gene: TRBV28; clone size: -; J gene: TRBJ2-6; CDR3 DNA: TGTGCCAGCAGTCCAATCGGACGGAATCCTTCTGGGGCCAACGTCCTGACTTTC; CDR3 protein: CASSPIGRNPSGANVLTF
D gene: TRBD1; V gene: TRBV11-3; clone size: -; J gene: TRBJ2-7; CDR3 DNA: TGTGCCAGCACCTACCGACAGGGCCCCTACGAGCAGTACTTC; CDR3 protein: CASTYRQGPYEQYF
D gene: TRBD2; V gene: TRBV7-6; clone size: -; J gene: TRBJ2-1; CDR3 DNA: TGTGCCAGCAGCCCTACTAGCGGGAGCCGGAATGAGCAGTTCTTC; CDR3 protein: CASSPTSGSRNEQFF
D gene: -; V gene: TRBV4-1; clone size: medium-sized; J gene: TRBJ2-7; CDR3 DNA: TGCGCCAGCAGCCGCGACCCCCCCTCGACGGATAGCTCCTACGAGCAGTACTTC; CDR3 protein: CASSRDPPSTDSSYEQYF
D gene: -; V gene: TRBV5-1; clone size: -; J gene: TRBJ2-3; CDR3 DNA: TGCGCCAGCAGTCAGTGGGAGGCTCAGTATACGCAGTATTTT; CDR3 protein: CASSQWEAQYTQYF
D gene: -; V gene: TRBV25-1; clone size: -; J gene: TRBJ1-1; CDR3 DNA: TGTGCCAGCAGTGACGGGGTTGAAGAAGCTTTCTTT; CDR3 protein: CASSDGVEEAFF
D gene: TRBD2; V gene: TRBV11-2; clone size: -; J gene: TRBJ2-1; CDR3 DNA: TGTGCCAGCAGCCCCCTAGCGGGAGCCCACAATGAGCAGTTCTTC; CDR3 protein: CASSPLAGAHNEQFF
D gene: -; V gene: TRBV2; clone size: -; J gene: TRBJ1-5; CDR3 DNA: TGTGCCAGCAGTGAAGTGAGAGGGGAGGTAGGGCAGCCCCAGCATTTT; CDR3 protein: CASSEVRGEVGQPQHF
D gene: -; V gene: TRBV6-4; clone size: once; J gene: TRBJ2-5; CDR3 DNA: TGTGCCAGCAGTCGCTCATGGGGAGAGACCCAGTACTTC; CDR3 protein: CASSRSWGETQYF
D gene: TRBD2; V gene: TRBV7-9; clone size: -; J gene: TRBJ2-1; CDR3 DNA: TGTGCCAGCAGCCCTCACACTAGCGGGAGGATCTATGAGCAGTTCTTC; CDR3 protein: CASSPHTSGRIYEQFF
D gene: -; V gene: TRBV10-3; clone size: once; J gene: TRBJ2-7; CDR3 DNA: TGTGCCATCAGTCAGACAGGCTACGAGCAGTACTTC; CDR3 protein: CAISQTGYEQYF
D gene: TRBD1; V gene: TRBV6-6; clone size: -; J gene: TRBJ1-5; CDR3 DNA: TGTGCCAGCAATCCTCAGGGGGCAGGAAGCAATCAGCCCCAGCATTTT; CDR3 protein: CASNPQGAGSNQPQHF
D gene: TRBD1; V gene: TRBV5-4; clone size: -; J gene: TRBJ1-4; CDR3 DNA: TGTGCCAGCAGCGAGAAGGGGGCAGGCGAAAAACTGTTTTTT; CDR3 protein: CASSEKGAGEKLFF
D gene: -; V gene: TRBV27; clone size: -; J gene: TRBJ1-1; CDR3 DNA: TGTGCCAGCAGTTTAAAGTCCGACACTGAAGCTTTCTTT; CDR3 protein: CASSLKSDTEAFF
D gene: -; V gene: TRBV5-4; clone size: -; J gene: TRBJ2-1; CDR3 DNA: TGTGCCAGCAGCTTGGATCCGGTCGAAACGGATGAGCAGTTCTTC; CDR3 protein: CASSLDPVETDEQFF
D gene: -; V gene: TRBV9; clone size: -; J gene: TRBJ2-1; CDR3 DNA: TGTGCCAGCAGCGTAAGTTTTTTACCCGACAATGAGCAGTTCTTC; CDR3 protein: CASSVSFLPDNEQFF
D gene: -; V gene: TRBV19; clone size: -; J gene: TRBJ2-1; CDR3 DNA: TGTGCCAGTAGCGGGACAAGCTACAATGAGCAGTTCTTC; CDR3 protein: CASSGTSYNEQFF
D gene: -; V gene: TRBV2; clone size: -; J gene: TRBJ2-3; CDR3 DNA: TGTGCCAGCAATGAAATCCAGGGAGCAGATACGCAGTATTTT; CDR3 protein: CASNEIQGADTQYF
D gene: -; V gene: TRBV5-5; clone size: -; J gene: TRBJ1-2; CDR3 DNA: TGTGCCAGCAGCTTGGCCTTATGGGGAGATCCCCGCTATGGCTACACCTTC; CDR3 protein: CASSLALWGDPRYGYTF
D gene: -; V gene: TRBV19; clone size: -; J gene: TRBJ1-5; CDR3 DNA: TGTGCCAGTAGTCTCGACCGTTCTTCACCCCAGCATTTT; CDR3 protein: CASSLDRSSPQHF
D gene: -; V gene: TRBV5-1; clone size: once; J gene: TRBJ2-1; CDR3 DNA: TGCGCCAGCAGGGATGATAGCTCCTACAATGAGCAGTTCTTC; CDR3 protein: CASRDDSSYNEQFF
D gene: -; V gene: TRBV7-2; clone size: -; J gene: TRBJ2-7; CDR3 DNA: TGTGCCAGCAGCCCGATGTACGGGCAGTACTTC; CDR3 protein: CASSPMYGQYF
D gene: TRBD1; V gene: TRBV28; clone size: -; J gene: TRBJ2-7; CDR3 DNA: TGTGCCAGCTACCCTGTGAACAGGGGGCAAAGGTTTTACGAGCAGTACTTC; CDR3 protein: CASYPVNRGQRFYEQYF
D gene: TRBD2; V gene: TRBV14; clone size: -; J gene: TRBJ2-1; CDR3 DNA: TGTGCCAGCAGCCAAGAAGCGGGAGTCCCCTACAATGAGCAGTTCTTC; CDR3 protein: CASSQEAGVPYNEQFF
D gene: -; V gene: TRBV7-8; clone size: few; J gene: TRBJ1-4; CDR3 DNA: TGTGCCAGCAGCCCTTCGGTGTTTTTT; CDR3 protein: CASSPSVFF
D gene: TRBD2; V gene: TRBV23-1; clone size: -; J gene: TRBJ2-3; CDR3 DNA: TGCGCCAGCAGTCAATCAGGACTAGCGGGGGGAACAGATACGCAGTATTTT; CDR3 protein: CASSQSGLAGGTDTQYF
D gene: -; V gene: TRBV4-1; clone size: -; J gene: TRBJ2-3; CDR3 DNA: TGCGCCAGCAGCCAAGATGGGGTAGCCCCAGATACGCAGTATTTT; CDR3 protein: CASSQDGVAPDTQYF
D gene: -; V gene: TRBV19; clone size: -; J gene: TRBJ1-2; CDR3 DNA: TGTGCCAGTAGTAAGCAGGTCAGGGAAGCTGCCGGCTACACCTTC; CDR3 protein: CASSKQVREAAGYTF
D gene: -; V gene: TRBV7-8; clone size: -; J gene: TRBJ2-7; CDR3 DNA: TGTGCCAGCAGCTTAAGGAGGGACCGAGCCTACGAGCAGTACTTC; CDR3 protein: CASSLRRDRAYEQYF
D gene: -; V gene: TRBV28; clone size: once; J gene: TRBJ1-4; CDR3 DNA: TGTGCCAGCAACGGGGGAGGGGCAACTAATGAAAAACTGTTTTTT; CDR3 protein: CASNGGGATNEKLFF
D gene: -; V gene: TRBV18; clone size: -; J gene: TRBJ2-7; CDR3 DNA: TGTGCCAGCTCACGAGCGGGGACACCAGGGTACGAGCAGTACTTC; CDR3 protein: CASSRAGTPGYEQYF
D gene: -; V gene: TRBV5-4; clone size: -; J gene: TRBJ2-7; CDR3 DNA: TGTGCCAGCAGCTTGGTAAGTGGCGAGCAGTACTTC; CDR3 protein: CASSLVSGEQYF
D gene: TRBD1; V gene: TRBV25-1; clone size: -; J gene: TRBJ1-6; CDR3 DNA: TGTGCCAGCAGTTGGGACAGGGATAATTCACCCCTCCACTTT; CDR3 protein: CASSWDRDNSPLHF
D gene: TRBD1; V gene: TRBV11-1; clone size: few; J gene: TRBJ2-7; CDR3 DNA: TGTGCCAGCAGCTTCAACCGGGACAGAGACTACGAGCAGTACTTC; CDR3 protein: CASSFNRDRDYEQYF
D gene: -; V gene: TRBV5-4; clone size: -; J gene: TRBJ2-5; CDR3 DNA: TGTGCCAGCAGTCGAACAAGGAACCAAGAGACCCAGTACTTC; CDR3 protein: CASSRTRNQETQYF
D gene: -; V gene: TRBV7-9; clone size: -; J gene: TRBJ2-5; CDR3 DNA: TGTGCCAGCAGCCTACTATTAGGGGACGCAGAGACCCAGTACTTC; CDR3 protein: CASSLLLGDAETQYF